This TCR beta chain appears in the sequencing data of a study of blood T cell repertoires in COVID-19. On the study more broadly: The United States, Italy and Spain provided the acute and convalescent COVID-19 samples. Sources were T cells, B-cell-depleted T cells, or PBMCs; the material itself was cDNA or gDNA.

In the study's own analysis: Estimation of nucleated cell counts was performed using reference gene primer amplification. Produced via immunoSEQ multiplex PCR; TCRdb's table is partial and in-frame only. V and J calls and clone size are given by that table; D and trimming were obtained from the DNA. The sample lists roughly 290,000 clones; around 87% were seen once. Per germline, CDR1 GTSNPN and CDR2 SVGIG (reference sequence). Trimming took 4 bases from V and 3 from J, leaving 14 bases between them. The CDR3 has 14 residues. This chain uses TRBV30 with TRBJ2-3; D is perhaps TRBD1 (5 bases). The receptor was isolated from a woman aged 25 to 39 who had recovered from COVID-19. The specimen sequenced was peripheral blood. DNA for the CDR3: TGTGCCTGGACCGCCGACAGTGGTACAGATACGCAGTATTTT. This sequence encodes CAWTADSGTDTQYF.